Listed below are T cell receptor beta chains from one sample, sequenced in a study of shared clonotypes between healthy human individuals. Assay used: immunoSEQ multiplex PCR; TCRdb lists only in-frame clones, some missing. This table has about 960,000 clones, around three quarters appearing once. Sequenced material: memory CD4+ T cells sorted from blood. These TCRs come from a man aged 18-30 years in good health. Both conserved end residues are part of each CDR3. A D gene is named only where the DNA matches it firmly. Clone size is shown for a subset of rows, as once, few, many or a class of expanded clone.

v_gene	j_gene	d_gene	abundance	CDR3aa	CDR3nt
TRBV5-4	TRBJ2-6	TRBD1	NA	CASSLDRGLTGANVLTF	TGTGCCAGCAGCTTGGACAGGGGGCTAACTGGGGCCAACGTCCTGACTTTC
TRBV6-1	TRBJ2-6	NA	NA	CASSEQERTSGANVLTF	TGTGCCAGCAGTGAACAGGAGAGGACTTCTGGGGCCAACGTCCTGACTTTC
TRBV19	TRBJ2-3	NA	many	CASSILARDTQYF	TGTGCCAGTAGTATACTAGCACGAGATACGCAGTATTTT
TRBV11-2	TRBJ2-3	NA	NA	CASNLVYGSTDTQYF	TGTGCCAGCAACTTAGTTTATGGGAGCACAGATACGCAGTATTTT
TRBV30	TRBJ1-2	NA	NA	CAWGQAGGYTF	TGTGCCTGGGGCCAGGCCGGGGGCTACACCTTC
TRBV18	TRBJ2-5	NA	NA	CASSPPGGYQETQYF	TGTGCCAGCTCACCGCCCGGCGGATACCAAGAGACCCAGTACTTC
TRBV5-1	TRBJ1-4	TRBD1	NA	CASSSGTGTEKLFF	TGCGCCAGCAGCTCCGGGACAGGCACCGAAAAACTGTTTTTT
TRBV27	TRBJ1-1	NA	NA	CASSFPVATEAFF	TGTGCCAGCAGCTTCCCCGTGGCCACTGAAGCTTTCTTT
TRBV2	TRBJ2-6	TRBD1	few	CASTLGQGAGANVLTF	TGTGCCAGCACCCTGGGACAGGGGGCTGGGGCCAACGTCCTGACTTTC
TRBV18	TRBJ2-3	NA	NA	CASSPPLGVSTDTQYF	TGTGCCAGCTCACCACCTCTTGGGGTTAGCACAGATACGCAGTATTTT
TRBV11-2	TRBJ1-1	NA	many	CASSFRGGGTEAFF	TGTGCCAGCAGCTTTAGGGGAGGGGGCACTGAAGCTTTCTTT
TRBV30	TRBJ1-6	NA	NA	CAWSSTGAWGYNSPLHF	TGTGCCTGGAGTTCAACAGGCGCTTGGGGGTATAATTCACCCCTCCACTTT
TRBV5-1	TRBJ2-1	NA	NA	CASSLARGNFNEQFF	TGCGCCAGCAGCTTGGCTCGCGGCAACTTCAATGAGCAGTTCTTC
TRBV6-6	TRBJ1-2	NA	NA	CASSLPQGQGYTF	TGTGCCAGCAGTCTACCTCAGGGGCAGGGCTACACCTTC
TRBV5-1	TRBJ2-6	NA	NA	CASSPQGYGANVLTF	TGCGCCAGCAGCCCACAGGGCTATGGGGCCAACGTCCTGACTTTC
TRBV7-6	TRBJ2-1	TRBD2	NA	CASSTSRGGEVRYEQFF	TGTGCCAGCAGCACCAGCCGGGGAGGGGAGGTCCGCTATGAGCAGTTCTTC
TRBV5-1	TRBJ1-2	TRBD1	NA	CASSFGTGEVQYTF	TGCGCCAGCAGCTTCGGGACAGGGGAGGTTCAGTACACCTTC